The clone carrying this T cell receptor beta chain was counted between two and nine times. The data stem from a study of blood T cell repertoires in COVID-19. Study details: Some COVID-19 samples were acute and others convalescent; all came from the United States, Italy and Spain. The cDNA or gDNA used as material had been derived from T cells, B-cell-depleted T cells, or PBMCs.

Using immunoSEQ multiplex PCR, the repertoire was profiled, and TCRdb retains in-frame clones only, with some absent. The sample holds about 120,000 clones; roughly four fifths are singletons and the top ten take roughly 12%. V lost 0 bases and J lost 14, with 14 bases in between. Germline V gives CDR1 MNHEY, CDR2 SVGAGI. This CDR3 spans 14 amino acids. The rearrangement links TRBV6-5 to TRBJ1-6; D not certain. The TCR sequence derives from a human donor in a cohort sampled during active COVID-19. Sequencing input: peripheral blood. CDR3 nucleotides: TGTGCCAGCAGTTACTCTCCTTCTAAGCTCACCCTCCACTTT. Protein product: CASSYSPSKLTLHF.